This TCR beta chain was found in a study of T cell responses to AZD1222 COVID-19 vaccine. Study results and caveats: White British people made up most donors, females outnumbered males, and clonal diversity was possibly underestimated. Among spike-specific TCRs, nearly half reportedly target unmutated variant regions.

Clones were read by immunoSEQ multiplex PCR, and TCRdb kept only the in-frame ones, dropping some. The table has under 150,000 clones, 85% to 95% seen once; the top ten hold 1.5% to 2%. Per germline, CDR1 SNHLY and CDR2 FYNNEI. The CDR3 length is 13 residues. V was trimmed by 8 bases and J by 8 bases, leaving 18 bases between them. Details on this clone: Its matching antigen is unknown.

This chain uses TRBV2 with TRBJ1-2, with D uncertain. The receptor was isolated from an adult in good health. This sample comprised peripheral blood, obtained on day 0 of AZD1222 vaccination. DNA of the CDR3: TGTGCCAGCGCCCTCGGGCTCCCAGGAGGCTACACCTTC. Its translation is CASALGLPGGYTF.